These 10 T cell receptor beta chains were sequenced from one sample in a study of PD-L1 blockade in urothelial cancer. Method: immunoSEQ multiplex PCR; TCRdb's copy keeps in-frame clones and lacks some. Of some 40,000 clones detected, around nine tenths appear once; the ten largest clones hold approximately 8%. The specimen comprised PBMCs, sampled around atezolizumab (anti-PD-L1) treatment. These receptors originate from a man aged 70 or older with urothelial cancer.

The CDR3 nucleotides are TGCGCCAGCAGCCAAGGTGGACAGGGGGCGGCCAAAAACATTCAGTACTTC. Translation gives CASSQGGQGAAKNIQYF. The chain has TRBV4-3 and TRBJ2-4; TRBD1 matches at 11 bases. Unmatched junction bases numbered 3, after V lost 1 base and J lost 1 base. The CDR3 covers 17 residues. Germline CDR1 is LGHNA and CDR2 is YSLEER.

The chain recombines TRBV2 with TRBJ1-1; D possibly corresponds to TRBD1 (6 bases). Trimming pared 5 bases from V and 8 bases from J, leaving 15 bases between. CDR1 is SNHLY, CDR2 FYNNEI, per germline. The CDR3 length is 13 residues. CDR3 residues: CASSYTGSREAFF. The CDR3 region has the DNA TGTGCCAGCAGTTATACAGGGTCTCGGGAAGCTTTCTTT.

The chain is built from TRBV27 and TRBJ1-5; 7 positions agree with TRBD1. There are 14 residues in the CDR3. Unmatched junction bases numbered 4, after V lost 5 bases and J lost 3 bases. From germline, CDR1 is MNHEY and CDR2 SMNVEV (reference sequence). CDR3 in amino acids: CASSPTGNNQPQHF. DNA of the CDR3: TGTGCCAGCAGTCCGACAGGGAACAATCAGCCCCAGCATTTT.

The chain combines TRBV2 with TRBJ2-3; TRBD2 aligns across 7 bases. CDR1 is SNHLY, CDR2 FYNNEI, per germline. With V trimmed by 7 bases and J by 4 bases, 5 bases remained unmatched. CDR3 length: 13 amino acids. The CDR3 is CASTAGRADTQYF. The DNA for the CDR3 is TGTGCCAGCACAGCGGGAAGGGCAGATACGCAGTATTTT.

V gene TRBV28 combines with J gene TRBJ2-1, with TRBD2 identical over 11 bases. The CDR3 totals 15 residues. The V segment lost 6 bases and the J segment 6 bases; nucleotides outside the gene matches: 7. Germline V lookup: CDR1 MDHEN, CDR2 SYDVKM. CDR3 nucleotide sequence: TGTGCCAGCAGGCGCGGACTAGCGGGCGGCAATGAGCAGTTCTTC. It encodes CASRRGLAGGNEQFF.

The rearrangement links TRBV18 to TRBJ1-1, with a tentative D call TRBD1 (5 bases). The CDR3 is 14 amino acids. V shed 4 bases and J shed 4 bases, with 13 bases lying between them. The germline V gene encodes CDR1 KGHSH and CDR2 LQKENI. CDR3 region: CASSLSSGGTEAFF. CDR3 nucleotides: TGTGCCAGCTCACTCTCTTCGGGGGGCACTGAAGCTTTCTTT.

The V gene is TRBV19, the J gene TRBJ2-2; maybe TRBD1 (6 bases). This CDR3 is 14 amino acids long. CDR1 is LNHDA, CDR2 SQIVND, per germline (reference sequence). V lost 11 bases and J 6 bases, leaving 19 bases between the germline ends. The CDR3 coding sequence is TGTGCCCAGGGGTACGGCGCCATGGCCGGGGAGCTGTTTTTT. Translation gives CAQGYGAMAGELFF.

V and J are TRBV19 and TRBJ2-7; TRBD1 agrees at 11 bases. CDR1 is LNHDA, CDR2 SQIVND, per germline (reference sequence). CDR3 length: 14 amino acids. The J segment lost 2 bases and the V segment lost 3 bases, leaving 0 bases of the junction unmatched. In DNA form, the CDR3 reads TGTGCCAGTAGTATGGGACAGGGGGCCTACGAGCAGTACTTC. Amino acid sequence: CASSMGQGAYEQYF.

J is TRBJ2-1 and V is TRBV29-1, with 12 nucleotides matching TRBD1. Germline V gene data show CDR1 as SQVTM and CDR2 as ANQGSEA. This CDR3 is 13 amino acids long. V shed 7 bases, J shed 6 bases, and the junction held 4 bases outside the gene matches. The CDR3 coding sequence is TGCAGCGCCGGGACAGGGGGCGGCAATGAGCAGTTCTTC. Translation: CSAGTGGGNEQFF.

This clone was recorded only once. This rearrangement joins TRBV4-1 to TRBJ1-5, with D uncertain. Between the trimmed V and J ends, which lost 0 bases and 0 bases, there was a span of 12 bases. Per the germline V gene, CDR1 is MGHRA and CDR2 is YSYEKL. The CDR3 runs 17 residues. CDR3 sequence reads: CASSQDLNSFSNQPQHF. In DNA, the CDR3 is TGCGCCAGCAGCCAAGATTTGAACAGCTTTAGCAATCAGCCCCAGCATTTT.